The table lists the clone carrying this T cell receptor (beta chain) with a few counts. What it recognizes is unknown. The entry originates in a study of human T cells and chemical hapten exposure. Overall study context: Enrolled patients were predominantly female and had alopecia areata, totalis or universalis.

V was pared by 2 bases and J by 0 bases, with 9 bases between. The CDR3 contains 15 residues. The germline gives CDR1 SGHVS, CDR2 FNYEAQ. General study results and limits: Patch test score rose with PT1 expanded TCR count, significant at thresholds 8, 16 and 32, not 4.

One entry per CDR3 protein results from TCRdb running MiXCR on the RACE reads. The sample records around 60,000 distinct CDR3 sequences, approximately 6.7% being singletons. Time point: pre-sensitization, week 0. Sample treatment: therapeutic diphenylcyclopropenone sensitization with weekly scalp DPC. The chain recombines TRBV7-6 with TRBJ2-3; D is unclear. The specimen comprised whole blood, sampled in connection with sensitization to the hapten diphenylcyclopropenone (DPC). The receptor comes from a woman aged 30 to 39 with alopecia areata. Some clones in this sample may be carry-over from other donors' samples. As DNA, the CDR3 is TGTGCCAGCAGCTTATGGTCCACTAGCACAGATACGCAGTATTTT. It encodes CASSLWSTSTDTQYF.